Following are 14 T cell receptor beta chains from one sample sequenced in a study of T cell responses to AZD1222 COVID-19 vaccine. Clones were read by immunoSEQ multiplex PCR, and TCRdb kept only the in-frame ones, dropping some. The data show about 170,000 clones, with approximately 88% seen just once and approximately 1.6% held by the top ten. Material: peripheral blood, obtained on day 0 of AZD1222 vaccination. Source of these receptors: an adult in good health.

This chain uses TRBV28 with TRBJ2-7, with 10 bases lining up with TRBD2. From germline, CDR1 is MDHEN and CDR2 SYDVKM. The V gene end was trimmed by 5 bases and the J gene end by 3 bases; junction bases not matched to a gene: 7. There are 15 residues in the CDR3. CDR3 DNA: TGTGCCAGCAGTAAACCGGGACTAGCGAGCTACGAGCAGTACTTC. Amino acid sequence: CASSKPGLASYEQYF.

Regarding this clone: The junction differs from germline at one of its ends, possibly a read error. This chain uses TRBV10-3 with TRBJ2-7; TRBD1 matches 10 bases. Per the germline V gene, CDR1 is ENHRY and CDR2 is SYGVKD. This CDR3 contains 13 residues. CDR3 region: CAISPGGTGDQNF. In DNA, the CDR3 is TGTGCCATCAGTCCGGGGGGGACAGGGGACCAGAACTTC.

The CDR3 DNA reads as TGTGCCAGCAGTTACAATCTAGCGGGAGTCTACAATGAGCAGTTCTTC. Protein: CASSYNLAGVYNEQFF. The chain uses TRBV6-2 or TRBV6-3 and TRBJ2-1, with 10 nucleotides matching TRBD2. This CDR3 is 16 amino acids long. With V trimmed by 2 bases and J by 3 bases, 4 bases remained unmatched. The germline gives CDR1 MNHEY, CDR2 SVGEGT.

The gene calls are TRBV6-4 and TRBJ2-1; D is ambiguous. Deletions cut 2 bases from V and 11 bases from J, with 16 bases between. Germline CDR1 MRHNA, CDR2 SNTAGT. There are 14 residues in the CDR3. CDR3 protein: CASSDRHGPSKQFF. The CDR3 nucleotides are TGTGCCAGCAGTGACCGACATGGCCCGTCTAAGCAGTTCTTC.

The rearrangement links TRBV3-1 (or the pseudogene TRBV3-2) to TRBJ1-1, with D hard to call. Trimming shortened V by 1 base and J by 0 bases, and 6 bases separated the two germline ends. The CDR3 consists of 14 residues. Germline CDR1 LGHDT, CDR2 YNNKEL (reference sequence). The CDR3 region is CASSQGSMNTEAFF. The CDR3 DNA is TGTGCCAGCAGCCAAGGCAGTATGAACACTGAAGCTTTCTTT.

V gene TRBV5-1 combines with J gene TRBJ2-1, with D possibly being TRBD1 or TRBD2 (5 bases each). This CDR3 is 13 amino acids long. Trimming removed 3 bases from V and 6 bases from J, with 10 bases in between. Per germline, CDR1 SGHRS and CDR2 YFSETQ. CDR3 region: CASSSGTLNEQFF. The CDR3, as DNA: TGCGCCAGCAGCTCCGGGACGCTCAATGAGCAGTTCTTC.

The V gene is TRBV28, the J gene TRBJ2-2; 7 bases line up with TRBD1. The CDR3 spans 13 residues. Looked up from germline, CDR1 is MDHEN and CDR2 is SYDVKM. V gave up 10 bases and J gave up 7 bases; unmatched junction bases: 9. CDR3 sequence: CAMAWTGSGELFF. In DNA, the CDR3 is TGTGCCATGGCTTGGACAGGTAGCGGGGAGCTGTTTTTT.

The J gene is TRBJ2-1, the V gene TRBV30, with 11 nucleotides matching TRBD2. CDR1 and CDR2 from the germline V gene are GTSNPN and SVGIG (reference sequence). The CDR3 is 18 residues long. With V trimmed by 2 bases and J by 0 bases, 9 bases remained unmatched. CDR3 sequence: CAWSWASGGTSSYNEQFF. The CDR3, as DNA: TGTGCCTGGAGTTGGGCTAGCGGGGGGACAAGCTCCTACAATGAGCAGTTCTTC.

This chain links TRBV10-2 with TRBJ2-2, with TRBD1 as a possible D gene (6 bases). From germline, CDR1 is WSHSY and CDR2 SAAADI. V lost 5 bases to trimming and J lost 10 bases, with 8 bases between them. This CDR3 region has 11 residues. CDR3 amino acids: CASSQGPELFF. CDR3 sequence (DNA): TGCGCCAGCAGTCAGGGGCCGGAGCTGTTTTTT.

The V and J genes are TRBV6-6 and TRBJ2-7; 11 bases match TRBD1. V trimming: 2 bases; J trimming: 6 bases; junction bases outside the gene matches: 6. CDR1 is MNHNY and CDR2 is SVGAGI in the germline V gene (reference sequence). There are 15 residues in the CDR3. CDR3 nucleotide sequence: TGTGCCAGCAGTTACCGGACAGGGGGCGCGGGCGAGCAGTACTTC. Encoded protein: CASSYRTGGAGEQYF.

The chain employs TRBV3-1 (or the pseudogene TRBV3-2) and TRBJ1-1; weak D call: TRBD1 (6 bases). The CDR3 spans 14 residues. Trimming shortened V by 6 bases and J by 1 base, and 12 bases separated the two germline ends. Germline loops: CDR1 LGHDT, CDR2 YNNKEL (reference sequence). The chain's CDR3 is CASRPGGRNTEAFF. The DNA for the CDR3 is TGTGCCAGCAGACCGGGGGGCAGGAACACTGAAGCTTTCTTT.

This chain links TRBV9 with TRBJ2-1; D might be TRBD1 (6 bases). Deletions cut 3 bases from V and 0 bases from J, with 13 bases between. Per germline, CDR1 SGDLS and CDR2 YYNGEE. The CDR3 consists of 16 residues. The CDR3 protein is CASSADRLSSYNEQFF. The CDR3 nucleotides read TGTGCCAGCAGCGCTGACAGGCTGAGCTCCTACAATGAGCAGTTCTTC.

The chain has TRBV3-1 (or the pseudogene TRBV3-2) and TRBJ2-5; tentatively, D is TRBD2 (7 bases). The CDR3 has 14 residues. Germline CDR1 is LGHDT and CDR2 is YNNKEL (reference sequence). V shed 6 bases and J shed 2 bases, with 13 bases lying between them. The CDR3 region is CASSQRGGQETQYF. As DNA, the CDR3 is TGTGCCAGCAGTCAAAGGGGGGGGCAAGAGACCCAGTACTTC.

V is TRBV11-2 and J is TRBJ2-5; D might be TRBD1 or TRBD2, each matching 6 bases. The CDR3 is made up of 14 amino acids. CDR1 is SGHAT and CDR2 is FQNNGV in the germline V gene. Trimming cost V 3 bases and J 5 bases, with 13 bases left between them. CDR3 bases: TGTGCCAGCAGCTTTACAAGGGGGGCGGAGACCCAGTACTTC. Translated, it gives CASSFTRGAETQYF.